Detailed here is one T cell receptor (beta chain). Through a sample-barcoded 5' primer and a J-beta primer mix, a second PCR was run for roughly 6 to 11 cycles. TCRdb re-derived calls from the 5' RACE reads in MiXCR, one entry per CDR3 protein. Of 1 million to 1.2 million distinct CDR3 sequences in the sample, roughly two fifths were seen once. Trimming pared 3 bases from V and 11 bases from J, leaving 16 bases between. The germline V gene encodes CDR1 LGHNT and CDR2 FRNRAP. This CDR3 contains 13 residues. The data were taken from a study of blood T cells in healthy people across ages. Material: blood. The origin of this receptor is a man younger than 35 in good health. This chain joins TRBV12-5 and TRBJ2-5; perhaps TRBD2 as D (5 bases). The CDR3 bases are TGTGCTAGTGGTTTCGGTGAGCGGAGTGAGCAGTACTTC. Translating gives CASGFGERSEQYF.